These T cell receptor beta chains were read from a single sample in a study of T cell responses to AZD1222 COVID-19 vaccine. Some clones are missing from TCRdb's copy, which holds only in-frame ones; the method was immunoSEQ multiplex PCR. The sample consists of 150,000 or so clones, around 92% of them appearing once. Sequencing was performed on peripheral blood, taken 28 days after the second AZD1222 dose. The source of these receptors is an adult who received the AZD1222 COVID-19 vaccine. Each CDR3 is given with its conserved first and last residue. A D gene is named only where the DNA matches it firmly. Expanded clones are given a class, and other clones once, few, many or no size at all.

cdr3_nt: TGTGCCAGCAGCCTAACGGTGGATACGCAGTATTTT
cdr3_aa: CASSLTVDTQYF
v_call: TRBV12-3/TRBV12-4
j_call: TRBJ2-3
clone_size: -
d_call: -
cdr3_length: 12

cdr3_nt: TGTGCCAGCAGCCCGGGACAGGGGTTCAATGAGCAGTTCTTC
cdr3_aa: CASSPGQGFNEQFF
v_call: TRBV7-3
j_call: TRBJ2-1
clone_size: -
d_call: TRBD1
cdr3_length: 14

cdr3_nt: TGTGCCAGCAGTTTAGGACGGCCAGCCACGGGGGAGCAGTACTTC
cdr3_aa: CASSLGRPATGEQYF
v_call: TRBV28
j_call: TRBJ2-7
clone_size: -
d_call: -
cdr3_length: 15

cdr3_nt: TGCAGCGCCGTGCGGGACAGGAACTATGGCTACACCTTC
cdr3_aa: CSAVRDRNYGYTF
v_call: TRBV29-1
j_call: TRBJ1-2
clone_size: -
d_call: TRBD1
cdr3_length: 13

cdr3_nt: TGTGCCAGCTCACCACCGAGCAGGGTGGAAGATACGCAGTATTTT
cdr3_aa: CASSPPSRVEDTQYF
v_call: TRBV18
j_call: TRBJ2-3
clone_size: -
d_call: -
cdr3_length: 15

cdr3_nt: TGCGCCAGCAGCGGTAGCGGGAGCCAAGAGACCCAGTACTTC
cdr3_aa: CASSGSGSQETQYF
v_call: TRBV5-1
j_call: TRBJ2-5
clone_size: -
d_call: TRBD2
cdr3_length: 14

cdr3_nt: TGTGCCAGCTCACGTCTAGGGAACACTGAAGCTTTCTTT
cdr3_aa: CASSRLGNTEAFF
v_call: TRBV18
j_call: TRBJ1-1
clone_size: -
d_call: -
cdr3_length: 13

cdr3_nt: TGTGCCAGCAGCGGAGGACAGGGTGCTGGATATGGCTACACCTTC
cdr3_aa: CASSGGQGAGYGYTF
v_call: TRBV7-2
j_call: TRBJ1-2
clone_size: -
d_call: TRBD1
cdr3_length: 15

cdr3_nt: TGTGCCAGCAGCTTGAATTTGGGGCAAGGCACTGAAGCTTTCTTT
cdr3_aa: CASSLNLGQGTEAFF
v_call: TRBV5-4
j_call: TRBJ1-1
clone_size: -
d_call: -
cdr3_length: 15

cdr3_nt: TGTGCCATCAGTGAGTCGGGACAGGGGGCCACCTACGAGCAGTACTTC
cdr3_aa: CAISESGQGATYEQYF
v_call: TRBV10-3
j_call: TRBJ2-7
clone_size: -
d_call: TRBD1
cdr3_length: 16

cdr3_nt: TGTGCCAGCAGTGATGGAGGGGATAGAGGCTACACCTTC
cdr3_aa: CASSDGGDRGYTF
v_call: TRBV2
j_call: TRBJ1-2
clone_size: -
d_call: -
cdr3_length: 13

cdr3_nt: TGTGCCAGCAGCCCATCCGGGACAGGGGGCTTCTCCTACGAGCAGTACTTC
cdr3_aa: CASSPSGTGGFSYEQYF
v_call: TRBV3-1/TRBV3-2
j_call: TRBJ2-7
clone_size: -
d_call: TRBD1
cdr3_length: 17

cdr3_nt: TGTGCCAGCAGTCTGCAGACAGGGACGAATTCACCCCTCCACTTT
cdr3_aa: CASSLQTGTNSPLHF
v_call: TRBV6-2/TRBV6-3
j_call: TRBJ1-6
clone_size: -
d_call: TRBD1
cdr3_length: 15

cdr3_nt: TGTGCCAGCAGCTTACTGGGACAGGGAGGACGCGAGCAGTACTTC
cdr3_aa: CASSLLGQGGREQYF
v_call: TRBV7-2
j_call: TRBJ2-7
clone_size: -
d_call: TRBD1
cdr3_length: 15

cdr3_nt: TGTGCCTGGATGGGTACCGAGGCGCCCCAAGGTGAGCAGTACTTC
cdr3_aa: CAWMGTEAPQGEQYF
v_call: TRBV30
j_call: TRBJ2-7
clone_size: -
d_call: -
cdr3_length: 15

cdr3_nt: TGTGCCAGCAGCTTAGGGAGGCAGAGGGTCGATGAGCAGTTCTTC
cdr3_aa: CASSLGRQRVDEQFF
v_call: TRBV7-2
j_call: TRBJ2-1
clone_size: -
d_call: -
cdr3_length: 15

cdr3_nt: TGTGCCAGCAGTTCGACAGCGGGGGAGCAGTTCTTC
cdr3_aa: CASSSTAGEQFF
v_call: TRBV11-1
j_call: TRBJ2-1
clone_size: -
d_call: TRBD2
cdr3_length: 12

cdr3_nt: TGTGCCAGCAGGGACCGGGACAGGCCAAACTATGGCTACACCTTC
cdr3_aa: CASRDRDRPNYGYTF
v_call: TRBV28
j_call: TRBJ1-2
clone_size: -
d_call: TRBD1
cdr3_length: 15

cdr3_nt: TGTGCCAGCCCCCGGGGGGACAGGGGGCGCGTGAACACTGAAGCTTTCTTT
cdr3_aa: CASPRGDRGRVNTEAFF
v_call: TRBV6-4
j_call: TRBJ1-1
clone_size: -
d_call: TRBD1
cdr3_length: 17

cdr3_nt: TGTGCCAGCTTATCCACAGATACGCAGTATTTT
cdr3_aa: CASLSTDTQYF
v_call: TRBV18
j_call: TRBJ2-3
clone_size: -
d_call: -
cdr3_length: 11

cdr3_nt: TGCGCCAGCAGCCAAATCCCGGGACAGGGGGTCGTGTTCTTT
cdr3_aa: CASSQIPGQGVVFF
v_call: TRBV4-1
j_call: TRBJ1-1
clone_size: -
d_call: TRBD1
cdr3_length: 14

cdr3_nt: TGCGCCAGCAGCCTTTGGACAGGGACAACTAATGAAAAACTGTTTTTT
cdr3_aa: CASSLWTGTTNEKLFF
v_call: TRBV5-1
j_call: TRBJ1-4
clone_size: -
d_call: TRBD1
cdr3_length: 16

cdr3_nt: TGTGCCAGCAGCTTCCCCCCTGGGGCTTATAATGAGCAGTTCTTC
cdr3_aa: CASSFPPGAYNEQFF
v_call: TRBV7-6
j_call: TRBJ2-1
clone_size: -
d_call: -
cdr3_length: 15

cdr3_nt: TGTGCCAGCAGTTTAGGAGTTAAAGGGGTGGCCAAAAACATTCAGTACTTC
cdr3_aa: CASSLGVKGVAKNIQYF
v_call: TRBV28
j_call: TRBJ2-4
clone_size: -
d_call: -
cdr3_length: 17

cdr3_nt: TGTGCCACCAGCAGCGACAGGCTGAATCAGCCCCAGCATTTT
cdr3_aa: CATSSDRLNQPQHF
v_call: TRBV15
j_call: TRBJ1-5
clone_size: -
d_call: -
cdr3_length: 14

cdr3_nt: TGTGCCAGCTCACCAAGAAGACAGGGAACCGGGGAGCTGTTTTTT
cdr3_aa: CASSPRRQGTGELFF
v_call: TRBV18
j_call: TRBJ2-2
clone_size: -
d_call: TRBD1
cdr3_length: 15

cdr3_nt: TGTGCCAGCAGTCCTGGGGAGCATTCACCCCTCCACTTT
cdr3_aa: CASSPGEHSPLHF
v_call: TRBV25-1
j_call: TRBJ1-6
clone_size: few
d_call: -
cdr3_length: 13

cdr3_nt: TGCGCCAGCAGCGTGGGACAGCCTTGGGAGACCCAGTACTTC
cdr3_aa: CASSVGQPWETQYF
v_call: TRBV5-1
j_call: TRBJ2-5
clone_size: -
d_call: TRBD1
cdr3_length: 14

cdr3_nt: TGTGCCAGCAGTTACGAGGGGACAGGGTTTACCTACGAGCAGTACTTC
cdr3_aa: CASSYEGTGFTYEQYF
v_call: TRBV6-6
j_call: TRBJ2-7
clone_size: -
d_call: TRBD1
cdr3_length: 16

cdr3_nt: TGTGCCAGCAGCTTAGGGGGACAGGGGCTTTCCTACGAGCAGTACTTC
cdr3_aa: CASSLGGQGLSYEQYF
v_call: TRBV7-9
j_call: TRBJ2-7
clone_size: -
d_call: TRBD1
cdr3_length: 16

cdr3_nt: TGTGCCAGCAGTTACCGCCGGGACAAAGCTAACTATGGCTACACCTTC
cdr3_aa: CASSYRRDKANYGYTF
v_call: TRBV6-5
j_call: TRBJ1-2
clone_size: -
d_call: -
cdr3_length: 16

cdr3_nt: TGTGCCAGTAGACAGGGGTTGAACACTGAAGCTTTCTTT
cdr3_aa: CASRQGLNTEAFF
v_call: TRBV19
j_call: TRBJ1-1
clone_size: -
d_call: TRBD1
cdr3_length: 13

cdr3_nt: TGTGCCAGTAGTATGTTGGGCAGAAATGAAAAACTGTTTTTT
cdr3_aa: CASSMLGRNEKLFF
v_call: TRBV19
j_call: TRBJ1-4
clone_size: -
d_call: -
cdr3_length: 14

cdr3_nt: TGCAGTGCTAGTTCCCCCGGATATAGAGCAGGTCTAAGGGGACCCAACACTGAAGCTTTCTTT
cdr3_aa: CSASSPGYRAGLRGPNTEAFF
v_call: TRBV20-1
j_call: TRBJ1-1
clone_size: -
d_call: -
cdr3_length: 21

cdr3_nt: TGTGCCACCAGTGATTTGAAGGGACCGGCGAACACCGGGGAGCTGTTTTTT
cdr3_aa: CATSDLKGPANTGELFF
v_call: TRBV24-1
j_call: TRBJ2-2
clone_size: -
d_call: -
cdr3_length: 17

cdr3_nt: TGTGCCAGTAGTGGCCGGGACAGAGACACTGAAGCTTTCTTT
cdr3_aa: CASSGRDRDTEAFF
v_call: TRBV19
j_call: TRBJ1-1
clone_size: once
d_call: TRBD1
cdr3_length: 14

cdr3_nt: TGTGCCAGCAGCTCCACTACAGGCGCCGCCGAGCAGTACTTC
cdr3_aa: CASSSTTGAAEQYF
v_call: TRBV7-9
j_call: TRBJ2-7
clone_size: -
d_call: -
cdr3_length: 14

cdr3_nt: TGTGCCAGTAGTCTAGGACTCTATTATTCCTACGAGCAGTACTTC
cdr3_aa: CASSLGLYYSYEQYF
v_call: TRBV19
j_call: TRBJ2-7
clone_size: -
d_call: -
cdr3_length: 15

cdr3_nt: TGTGCCAGCATCGGACAGTACTACGAGCAGTACTTC
cdr3_aa: CASIGQYYEQYF
v_call: TRBV28
j_call: TRBJ2-7
clone_size: -
d_call: -
cdr3_length: 12

cdr3_nt: TGTGCCAGCAGCTTAGCGGTAGAAACAGGGTTGTACGAGCAGTACTTC
cdr3_aa: CASSLAVETGLYEQYF
v_call: TRBV7-9
j_call: TRBJ2-7
clone_size: few
d_call: -
cdr3_length: 16